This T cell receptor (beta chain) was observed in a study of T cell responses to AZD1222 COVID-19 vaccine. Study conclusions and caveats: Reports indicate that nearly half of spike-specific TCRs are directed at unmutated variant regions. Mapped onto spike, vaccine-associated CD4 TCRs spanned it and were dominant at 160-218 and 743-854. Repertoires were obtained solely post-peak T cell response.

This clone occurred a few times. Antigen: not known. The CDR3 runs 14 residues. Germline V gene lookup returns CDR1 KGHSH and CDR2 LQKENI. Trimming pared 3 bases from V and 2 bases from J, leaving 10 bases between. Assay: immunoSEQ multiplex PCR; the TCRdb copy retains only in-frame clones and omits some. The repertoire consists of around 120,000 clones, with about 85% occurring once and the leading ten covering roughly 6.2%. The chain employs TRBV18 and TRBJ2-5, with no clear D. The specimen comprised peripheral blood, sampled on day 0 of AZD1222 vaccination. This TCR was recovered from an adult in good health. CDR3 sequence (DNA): TGTGCCAGCTCACCCGCCGAATTACAAGAGACCCAGTACTTC. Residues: CASSPAELQETQYF. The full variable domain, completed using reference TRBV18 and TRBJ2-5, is NAGVMQNPRHLVRRRGQEARLRCSPMKGHSHVYWYRQLPEEGLKFMVYLQKENIIDESGMPKERFSAEFPKEGPSILRIQQVVRGDSAAYFCASSPAELQETQYFGPGTRLLVL.